This TCR beta chain was found in a study of early T cells in non-severe SARS-CoV-2 infection. For the study at large: Chains from this unsorted whole-blood bulk RNA could not be paired.

This clonotype was found many times. The CDR3 contains 23 residues. CDR1 and CDR2 (germline): LGHNA, YSLEER. V dropped 0 bases and J dropped 3 bases, with 30 bases sitting between them. TCRdb called the 5' RACE reads again in MiXCR, with one record for every CDR3 protein. The table lists tens of thousands of distinct CDR3 sequences, roughly 4.2% of them singletons. The sample consisted of whole blood. The origin of this receptor is an adult who was a healthcare worker with PCR-confirmed SARS-CoV-2 infection or an uninfected control (not recorded which). The chain joins TRBV4-3 to TRBJ1-6, with D tentatively TRBD1 (5 bases). For the CDR3, the DNA is TGCGCCAGCAGCCAAGATCTGGTTGGATCCCAGGGCAAGCTCTTGTTCTATAATTCACCCCTCCACTTT. This codes for CASSQDLVGSQGKLLFYNSPLHF.